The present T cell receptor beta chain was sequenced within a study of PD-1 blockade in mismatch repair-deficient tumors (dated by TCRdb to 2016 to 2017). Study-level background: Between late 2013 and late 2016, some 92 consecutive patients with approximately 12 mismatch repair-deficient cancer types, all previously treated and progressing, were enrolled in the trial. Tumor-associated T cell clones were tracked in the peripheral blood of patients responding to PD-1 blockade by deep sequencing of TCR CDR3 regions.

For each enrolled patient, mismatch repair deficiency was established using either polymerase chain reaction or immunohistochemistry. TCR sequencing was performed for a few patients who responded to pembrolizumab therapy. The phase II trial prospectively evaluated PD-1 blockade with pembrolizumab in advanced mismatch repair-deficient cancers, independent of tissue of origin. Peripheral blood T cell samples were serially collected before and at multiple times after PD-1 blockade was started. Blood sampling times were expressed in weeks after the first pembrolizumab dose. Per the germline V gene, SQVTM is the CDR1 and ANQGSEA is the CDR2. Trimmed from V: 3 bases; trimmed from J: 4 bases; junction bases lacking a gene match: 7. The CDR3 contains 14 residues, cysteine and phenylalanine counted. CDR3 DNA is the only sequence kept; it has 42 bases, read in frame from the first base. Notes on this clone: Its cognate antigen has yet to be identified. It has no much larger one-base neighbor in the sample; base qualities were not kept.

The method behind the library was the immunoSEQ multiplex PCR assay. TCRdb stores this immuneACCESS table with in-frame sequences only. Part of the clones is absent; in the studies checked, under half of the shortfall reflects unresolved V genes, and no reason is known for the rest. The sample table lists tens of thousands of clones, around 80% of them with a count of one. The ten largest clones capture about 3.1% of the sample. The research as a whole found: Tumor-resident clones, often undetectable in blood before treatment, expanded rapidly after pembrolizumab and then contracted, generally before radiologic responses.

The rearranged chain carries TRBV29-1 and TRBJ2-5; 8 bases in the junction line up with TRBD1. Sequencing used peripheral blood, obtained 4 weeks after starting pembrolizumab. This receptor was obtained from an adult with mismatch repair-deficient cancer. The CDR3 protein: CSVDYGQGAETQYF. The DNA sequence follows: TGCAGCGTTGATTACGGGCAGGGGGCAGAGACCCAGTACTTC. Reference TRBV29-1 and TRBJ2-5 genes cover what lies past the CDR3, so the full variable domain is SAVISQKPSRDICQRGTSLTIQCQVDSQVTMMFWYRQQPGQSLTLIATANQGSEATYESGFVIDKFPISRPNLTFSTLTVSNMSPEDSSIYLCSVDYGQGAETQYFGPGTRLLVL.